A single sample is the source of the 21 T cell receptor beta chains below, sequenced in a study of blood T cell repertoires in COVID-19. Some clones are missing from TCRdb's copy, which holds only in-frame ones; the method was immunoSEQ multiplex PCR. This table holds under 40,000 clones, 75% to 90% found once. The sequencing sample was made of peripheral blood. Every receptor here comes from an elderly woman with active or convalescent COVID-19.

The chain carries TRBV3-1 (or the pseudogene TRBV3-2) and TRBJ2-1; 9 bases are a match to TRBD2. CDR1 is LGHDT and CDR2 is YNNKEL in the germline V gene (reference sequence). This CDR3 region has 15 residues. J lost 5 bases, V lost 4 bases, and 6 bases had no gene match. The chain's CDR3 is CASSRGGGGHNEQFF. The CDR3 region has the DNA TGTGCCAGCAGCCGTGGCGGGGGGGGCCACAATGAGCAGTTCTTC.

This chain connects TRBV29-1 to TRBJ1-3, with a tentative D call TRBD1 (5 bases). CDR1 is SQVTM and CDR2 is ANQGSEA in the germline V gene. The CDR3 is 17 amino acids. V gave up 6 bases and J gave up 0 bases, with 21 bases separating them. CDR3 bases: TGCAGCGTCCTACCAGGCGGGGAAGGGGTCTCTGGAAACACCATATATTTT. Protein: CSVLPGGEGVSGNTIYF.

V gene TRBV30 combines with J gene TRBJ1-2, with no clear D. Germline CDR1 and CDR2: GTSNPN and SVGIG (reference sequence). This CDR3 is built from 13 residues. Between the trimmed V and J ends, which lost 2 bases and 6 bases, there was a span of 13 bases. CDR3 coding DNA: TGTGCCTGGAGTTATAGTTCAACTAATGGCTACACCTTC. This translates into CAWSYSSTNGYTF.

The chain has TRBV24-1 and TRBJ2-1; 10 bases agree with TRBD2. J gave up 4 bases and V 3 bases, and 2 bases lay outside the gene matches. CDR1 KGHDR and CDR2 SFDVKD come from the germline V gene. The CDR3 runs 15 residues. The CDR3 is CATSDVTSGYNEQFF. The CDR3 DNA sequence: TGTGCCACCAGTGATGTGACTAGCGGGTACAATGAGCAGTTCTTC.

This chain connects TRBV7-3 to TRBJ1-1; 7 bases are a match to TRBD1. V lost 5 bases to trimming and J lost 4 bases; unmatched junction nucleotides: 10. Germline assignment: CDR1 SGHTA and CDR2 FQGTGA. The length of the CDR3 is 15 residues. The CDR3 bases are TGTGCCAGCAGCAGGCGGACAGGAGATGGCACTGAAGCTTTCTTT. As protein: CASSRRTGDGTEAFF.

This clone has only a few counts. V is TRBV7-2 and J is TRBJ1-5, with TRBD1 as a possible D gene (5 bases). The length of the CDR3 is 15 residues. The germline V and J ends were trimmed by 5 bases and 7 bases, with 18 bases remaining between them. Germline V gene data show CDR1 as SGHTA and CDR2 as FQGNSA. CDR3: CASSPQRGDGQPQHF. The CDR3 DNA reads TGTGCCAGCAGCCCTCAACGGGGGGACGGACAGCCCCAGCATTTT.

The chain couples TRBV4-1 to TRBJ2-5; 15 nucleotides align to TRBD2. This CDR3 is built from 16 residues. The V gene end was trimmed by 6 bases and the J gene end by 5 bases; junction bases not matched to a gene: 7. Germline CDR1 MGHRA, CDR2 YSYEKL. The CDR3 DNA reads as TGCGCCAGCAGTCCAGGACTAGCGGGGGGGCGGGAGACCCAGTACTTC. It specifies CASSPGLAGGRETQYF.

The chain carries TRBV10-1 and TRBJ2-7; a weak D match, TRBD2 (5 bases). Germline V lookup: CDR1 WNHNN, CDR2 SYGVQD (reference sequence). There are 13 residues in the CDR3. The V end lost 7 bases, the J end lost 4 bases, and 14 bases lay between the germline ends. The CDR3 DNA reads as TGCGCCAGCACCGAAGGTCGGGGATACGAGCAGTACTTC. Translation gives CASTEGRGYEQYF.

The chain is built from TRBV2 and TRBJ1-2; TRBD1 aligns across 9 bases. The trim removed 8 bases at V and 8 bases at J, leaving 9 bases unmatched. CDR1 is SNHLY and CDR2 is FYNNEI in the germline V gene. The CDR3 totals 13 residues. The CDR3 sequence: CASQGQGNEGYTF. The CDR3 coding sequence is TGTGCCAGCCAGGGACAGGGTAATGAGGGCTACACCTTC.

This clone was counted a single time. This sequence joins TRBV7-9 and TRBJ2-5, with a weak D call TRBD2 (7 bases). The length of the CDR3 is 17 residues. Trimming left V 4 bases short and J 2 bases short, with 20 bases between. In germline, CDR1 is SEHNR, CDR2 FQNEAQ (reference sequence). The CDR3 region is CASSSSGGPTWQETQYF. Written as DNA, the CDR3 is TGTGCCAGCAGCTCCTCCGGGGGGCCGACGTGGCAAGAGACCCAGTACTTC.

V gene TRBV27 combines with J gene TRBJ1-2; D is perhaps TRBD1 (5 bases). Germline lookup yields CDR1 MNHEY and CDR2 SMNVEV (reference sequence). The V end was cut by 3 bases, the J end by 7 bases, with 9 bases between. The CDR3 extends over 12 amino acids. The DNA for the CDR3 is TGTGCCAGCAGTTTGGGGGGACGTGGCTACACCTTC. Translating gives CASSLGGRGYTF.

As DNA, the CDR3 is TGTGCCAGCAGTTCTCTCACCAGGGATTCACCCCTCCACTTT. Its protein is CASSSLTRDSPLHF. The J gene is TRBJ1-6, the V gene TRBV2; D might be TRBD1 (5 bases). The CDR3 is made up of 14 amino acids. Germline V gene data show CDR1 as SNHLY and CDR2 as FYNNEI. Between the trimmed V and J ends, which lost 5 bases and 8 bases, there was a span of 13 bases.

The chain carries TRBV4-1 and TRBJ2-7; TRBD2 matches at 8 bases. V lost 4 bases to trimming and J lost 0 bases; unmatched junction nucleotides: 5. The CDR3 is made up of 15 amino acids. CDR1 MGHRA and CDR2 YSYEKL come from the germline V gene. This CDR3 reads CASSPTSAYSYEQYF. CDR3 nucleotides: TGCGCCAGCAGCCCGACTAGCGCCTACTCCTACGAGCAGTACTTC.

The genes are TRBV6-5 and TRBJ2-7; possibly TRBD2 for D (5 bases). The V gene lost 7 bases and the J gene lost 1 base, with 14 bases spanning the gap. This CDR3 spans 14 amino acids. Germline V gene sequence: CDR1 MNHEY, CDR2 SVGAGI. The CDR3 bases are TGTGCCAGCAACCCCACGGGATTTTCCTACGAGCAGTACTTC. It encodes CASNPTGFSYEQYF.

This chain links TRBV5-4 with TRBJ1-1, with TRBD1 matching 7 bases. The length of the CDR3 is 15 residues. Trimming took 3 bases from V and 2 from J; bases not matched to a gene: 7. The germline gives CDR1 SGHNT, CDR2 YYREEE (reference sequence). The CDR3 DNA reads TGTGCCAGCAGCTCTCCGGGACAGATAAACACTGAAGCTTTCTTT. This translates into CASSSPGQINTEAFF.

The J gene is TRBJ2-1, the V gene TRBV2; D is uncertain. The germline V gene has CDR1 SNHLY and CDR2 FYNNEI. This CDR3 is built from 11 residues. V lost 8 bases to trimming and J lost 15 bases, with 17 bases between them. CDR3 region: CASGTSRVAFF. In DNA form, the CDR3 reads TGTGCCAGCGGTACGTCCCGGGTCGCGTTCTTC.

The chain recombines TRBV6-5 with TRBJ2-6; D is uncertain. Germline CDR1 reads MNHEY; CDR2 reads SVGAGI. V was shortened by 8 bases and J by 0 bases, with 5 bases between the two germline ends. The CDR3 has 13 amino acids. This CDR3 reads CASGSSGANVLTF. In nucleotides, the CDR3 is TGTGCCAGCGGCAGCTCTGGGGCCAACGTCCTGACTTTC.

The genes are TRBV19 and TRBJ2-2; possible D gene TRBD2, 5 bases. V lost 6 bases, J lost 4 bases, and 12 bases lay in between. The CDR3 loop spans 14 amino acids. CDR1 and CDR2 from the germline V gene are LNHDA and SQIVND (reference sequence). The CDR3 DNA reads as TGTGCCAGTAGCGGGCTAGCTGTCACCGGGGAGCTGTTTTTT. Amino acids: CASSGLAVTGELFF.

This sequence joins TRBV5-4 and TRBJ2-7; 11 bases agree with TRBD2. CDR3 length equals 16 residues. V shed 0 bases and J 3 bases; nucleotides not matched to a gene: 5. The germline CDR1 and CDR2 sequences are SGHNT and YYREEE (reference sequence). In DNA form, the CDR3 reads TGTGCCAGCAGCTTGGGTGTAGCGGGGGGGCTCTACGAGCAGTACTTC. Amino acids: CASSLGVAGGLYEQYF.

V and J are TRBV27 and TRBJ2-1, with 9 bases fitting TRBD2. J lost 7 bases, V lost 5 bases, and 12 bases had no gene match. The CDR3 totals 16 residues. Germline loops: CDR1 MNHEY, CDR2 SMNVEV (reference sequence). The chain's CDR3 is CASSTPSGTSINEQFF. DNA of the CDR3: TGTGCCAGCAGTACCCCCTCCGGGACTAGCATAAATGAGCAGTTCTTC.

J is TRBJ2-1 and V is TRBV28; no firm D call. The CDR3 is 14 amino acids. Germline CDR1 and CDR2: MDHEN and SYDVKM. Trimming left V 4 bases short and J 2 bases short, with 9 bases between. The CDR3 DNA is TGTGCCAGCAGTTCGCCGTCTACCTACAATGAGCAGTTCTTC. Protein sequence: CASSSPSTYNEQFF.